The present T cell receptor beta chain was sequenced within a study of blood T cell repertoires in COVID-19. At the level of the study: Both acute and convalescent COVID-19 samples were obtained from the United States, Italy and Spain. The analysed material was cDNA or gDNA that came from T cells, B-cell-depleted T cells, or PBMCs.

Per the original methods: Estimation of nucleated cell counts was performed using reference gene primer amplification. The data were produced by immunoSEQ multiplex PCR, yet TCRdb's version contains in-frame clones alone and is incomplete. The DNA was the basis for D and trimming; V, J and clone size are from that table. Altogether 390,000 or so clones are present, 80% to 90% being singletons, with the ten largest covering approximately 1%. Symptom resolution, clearance, or two negative PCRs marked the recovered donors of Cohort 3. Trimming at V came to 0 bases and at J to 8 bases, leaving 15 bases not matched to a gene. The CDR3 runs 18 residues. Per the germline V gene, CDR1 is LGHNT and CDR2 is FRNRAP.

What was sequenced was PBMCs or T cells enriched from blood (not recorded which). V usage is TRBV12-5 and J usage is TRBJ2-1, with 8 bases lining up with TRBD1. The receptor was derived from a man aged 18 to 29 who had recovered from COVID-19. CDR3 bases: TGTGCTAGTGGTTTGGTATCCCGAATAGGGCAGGGGGCATATGAGCAGTTCTTC. Translated: CASGLVSRIGQGAYEQFF.